Described below is a single TCR beta chain sequence and its context. Generated by immunoSEQ multiplex PCR, the TCRdb table keeps only in-frame clones and is missing some. The data contain 50,000 to 70,000 clones, roughly 92% of them singletons. This CDR3 spans 16 amino acids. CDR1 is LNHDA and CDR2 is SQIVND in the germline V gene (reference sequence). The trim removed 7 bases at V and 4 bases at J, leaving 13 bases unmatched. This sample stems from a study of T cell changes during pregnancy in multiple sclerosis. This chain connects TRBV19 to TRBJ1-1; 9 nucleotides agree with TRBD1. The receptor was derived from a female donor with multiple sclerosis, enrolled in a pregnancy study. Specimen: peripheral blood, collected in the second trimester of pregnancy. The CDR3 is CASTDLQGALFTEAFF. The CDR3 nucleotides are TGTGCCAGTACCGACCTACAGGGGGCTTTGTTCACTGAAGCTTTCTTT.